Sequencing of this T cell receptor beta chain was carried out in a study of T cells after posttransplantation cyclophosphamide. Busulfan-fludarabine conditioning, marrow transplant, and cyclophosphamide on days +3 and +4 were administered. A note on this clone: Its cognate antigen is unknown.

General study results and limits: Donor CD8+ memory clones often dominated recipient blood repertoires at later times.

Repertoires were generated with immunoSEQ multiplex PCR, while TCRdb's copy carries only in-frame clones and drops some. The sample has approximately 4,200 clones, about 81% seen once. Germline V gene sequence: CDR1 SGHAT, CDR2 FQNNGV. The CDR3 is made up of 14 amino acids. The germline V and J ends were trimmed by 5 bases and 1 base, with 9 bases remaining between them. This TCR was sampled from a female patient aged 50-59 years who received an allogeneic stem cell transplant from a related donor, was CMV-positive, and had no GVHD. Certain T cells may be donor cells from the graft. V is TRBV11-2 and J is TRBJ1-3; maybe TRBD1 (5 bases). The material sequenced was PBMCs, taken after an allogeneic stem cell transplant with post-transplant cyclophosphamide. CDR3: CASSPRGSGNTIYF. The DNA for the CDR3 is TGTGCCAGCAGCCCCCGGGGGTCTGGAAACACCATATATTTT.